The rows below give T cell receptor beta chains drawn from one sample of a study of blood T cell repertoires in COVID-19. The table came from immunoSEQ multiplex PCR; TCRdb's copy has only in-frame clones and leaves some out. The sample yields tens of thousands of clones, roughly 87% seen once. Sequencing was performed on peripheral blood. The source is a man aged 45 to 65 with COVID-19, enrolled during active disease. Each CDR3 is given with its conserved first and last residue. Fields, in order: CDR3 length, J gene, D gene, clone size, V gene, CDR3 protein, CDR3 DNA. D genes are given only for firm matches. Not every row has a clone size; where given, it reads once, few, many or a size class.

CDR3 length: 15
J gene: TRBJ2-1
D gene: TRBD1
clone size: NA
V gene: TRBV9
CDR3 protein: CASSVIQGGNNEQFF
CDR3 DNA: TGTGCCAGCAGCGTCATACAGGGGGGAAACAATGAGCAGTTCTTC

CDR3 length: 15
J gene: TRBJ1-3
D gene: NA
clone size: NA
V gene: TRBV18
CDR3 protein: CASSPPRVSGNTIYF
CDR3 DNA: TGTGCCAGCTCACCACCGAGGGTGTCTGGAAACACCATATATTTT

CDR3 length: 16
J gene: TRBJ2-3
D gene: NA
clone size: NA
V gene: TRBV7-3
CDR3 protein: CASSLGVAASTDTQYF
CDR3 DNA: TGTGCCAGCAGCTTAGGAGTAGCGGCTAGCACAGATACGCAGTATTTT

CDR3 length: 14
J gene: TRBJ2-1
D gene: NA
clone size: NA
V gene: TRBV5-8
CDR3 protein: CASSPRDFYNEQFF
CDR3 DNA: TGTGCCAGCAGCCCCAGGGACTTCTACAATGAGCAGTTCTTC

CDR3 length: 14
J gene: TRBJ2-7
D gene: NA
clone size: NA
V gene: TRBV19
CDR3 protein: CASRTSPSSYEQYF
CDR3 DNA: TGTGCCAGCCGGACTTCCCCTAGCTCCTACGAGCAGTACTTC

CDR3 length: 18
J gene: TRBJ2-1
D gene: NA
clone size: once
V gene: TRBV19
CDR3 protein: CASGPGLFRGGRSDEQFF
CDR3 DNA: TGTGCCAGCGGCCCGGGACTCTTCCGGGGAGGTCGTTCGGATGAGCAGTTCTTC

CDR3 length: 12
J gene: TRBJ1-3
D gene: NA
clone size: NA
V gene: TRBV29-1
CDR3 protein: CSVAETGNTIYF
CDR3 DNA: TGCAGCGTTGCAGAAACAGGAAACACCATATATTTT

CDR3 length: 13
J gene: TRBJ2-1
D gene: NA
clone size: NA
V gene: TRBV19
CDR3 protein: CASSIGPPGRPVF
CDR3 DNA: TGTGCCAGTAGTATAGGCCCGCCAGGGAGGCCGGTCTTC

CDR3 length: 15
J gene: TRBJ2-1
D gene: NA
clone size: NA
V gene: TRBV4-2
CDR3 protein: CASSQRGIIQNEQFF
CDR3 DNA: TGTGCCAGCAGCCAGCGCGGGATAATTCAAAATGAGCAGTTCTTC

CDR3 length: 18
J gene: TRBJ1-2
D gene: TRBD1
clone size: once
V gene: TRBV24-1
CDR3 protein: CATSDLARTGPPVIGYTF
CDR3 DNA: TGTGCCACCAGTGACCTTGCTCGGACAGGGCCCCCCGTTATCGGCTACACCTTC

CDR3 length: 18
J gene: TRBJ2-7
D gene: NA
clone size: NA
V gene: TRBV4-1
CDR3 protein: CASSQDLGGGNRGYEQYF
CDR3 DNA: TGCGCCAGCAGCCAAGATCTAGGGGGGGGGAATAGAGGCTACGAGCAGTACTTC

CDR3 length: 16
J gene: TRBJ1-1
D gene: TRBD1
clone size: NA
V gene: TRBV7-8
CDR3 protein: CASSRTGGLGDTEAFF
CDR3 DNA: TGTGCCAGCAGCAGAACAGGGGGCCTAGGTGACACTGAAGCTTTCTTT

CDR3 length: 15
J gene: TRBJ2-5
D gene: TRBD2
clone size: once
V gene: TRBV5-4
CDR3 protein: CASSLGGSLAETQYF
CDR3 DNA: TGTGCCAGCAGCTTGGGCGGGAGTCTTGCAGAGACCCAGTACTTC

CDR3 length: 14
J gene: TRBJ2-5
D gene: TRBD2
clone size: NA
V gene: TRBV5-1
CDR3 protein: CASSRLAHGETQYF
CDR3 DNA: TGCGCCAGCAGCCGACTAGCACATGGAGAGACCCAGTACTTC

CDR3 length: 17
J gene: TRBJ2-3
D gene: NA
clone size: NA
V gene: TRBV5-1
CDR3 protein: CASSLVTGGGITDTQYF
CDR3 DNA: TGCGCCAGCAGCTTGGTAACGGGAGGGGGCATCACAGATACGCAGTATTTT

CDR3 length: 15
J gene: TRBJ2-1
D gene: NA
clone size: NA
V gene: TRBV7-9
CDR3 protein: CASSLQGSGDNEQFF
CDR3 DNA: TGTGCCAGCAGCTTACAGGGGAGCGGAGACAATGAGCAGTTCTTC

CDR3 length: 14
J gene: TRBJ1-1
D gene: NA
clone size: NA
V gene: TRBV25-1
CDR3 protein: CASSEYTGLTEAFF
CDR3 DNA: TGTGCCAGCAGTGAATACACAGGGCTGACTGAAGCTTTCTTT

CDR3 length: 14
J gene: TRBJ2-1
D gene: TRBD1
clone size: once
V gene: TRBV6-2/TRBV6-3
CDR3 protein: CASSLRDSINEQFF
CDR3 DNA: TGTGCCAGCAGTCTCCGGGACAGCATTAATGAGCAGTTCTTC

CDR3 length: 14
J gene: TRBJ1-1
D gene: TRBD1
clone size: NA
V gene: TRBV6-5
CDR3 protein: CASCYNDNDRGAFF
CDR3 DNA: TGTGCCAGCTGTTACAACGACAACGACAGGGGAGCTTTCTTT

CDR3 length: 13
J gene: TRBJ2-2
D gene: NA
clone size: NA
V gene: TRBV11-2
CDR3 protein: CASSTNIHGELFF
CDR3 DNA: TGTGCCAGCAGCACAAACATTCACGGGGAGCTGTTTTTT

CDR3 length: 13
J gene: TRBJ2-7
D gene: NA
clone size: NA
V gene: TRBV18
CDR3 protein: CASSSGSSYEQYF
CDR3 DNA: TGTGCCAGCTCAAGCGGAAGCTCCTACGAGCAGTACTTC

CDR3 length: 13
J gene: TRBJ2-7
D gene: TRBD1
clone size: NA
V gene: TRBV7-9
CDR3 protein: CASRGQGVYEQYF
CDR3 DNA: TGTGCCAGCAGGGGGCAGGGGGTCTACGAGCAGTACTTC

CDR3 length: 16
J gene: TRBJ1-2
D gene: TRBD1
clone size: NA
V gene: TRBV24-1
CDR3 protein: CATSDPRQGVSNGYTF
CDR3 DNA: TGTGCCACCAGTGATCCCAGACAGGGGGTCTCTAATGGCTACACCTTC

CDR3 length: 11
J gene: TRBJ1-1
D gene: NA
clone size: NA
V gene: TRBV2
CDR3 protein: CARLGDTEAFF
CDR3 DNA: TGTGCCCGCTTAGGGGACACTGAAGCTTTCTTT

CDR3 length: 16
J gene: TRBJ1-1
D gene: TRBD1
clone size: NA
V gene: TRBV29-1
CDR3 protein: CSVARWDRGGGTEAFF
CDR3 DNA: TGCAGCGTAGCCCGATGGGACAGGGGCGGGGGCACTGAAGCTTTCTTT

CDR3 length: 14
J gene: TRBJ2-1
D gene: TRBD2
clone size: NA
V gene: TRBV4-1
CDR3 protein: CASSRAGVINEQFF
CDR3 DNA: TGCGCCAGCAGCCGAGCGGGAGTCATCAATGAGCAGTTCTTC

CDR3 length: 16
J gene: TRBJ2-2
D gene: TRBD2
clone size: NA
V gene: TRBV7-2
CDR3 protein: CASSLKGVAGPGELFF
CDR3 DNA: TGTGCCAGCAGCTTAAAAGGGGTAGCGGGACCCGGGGAGCTGTTTTTT